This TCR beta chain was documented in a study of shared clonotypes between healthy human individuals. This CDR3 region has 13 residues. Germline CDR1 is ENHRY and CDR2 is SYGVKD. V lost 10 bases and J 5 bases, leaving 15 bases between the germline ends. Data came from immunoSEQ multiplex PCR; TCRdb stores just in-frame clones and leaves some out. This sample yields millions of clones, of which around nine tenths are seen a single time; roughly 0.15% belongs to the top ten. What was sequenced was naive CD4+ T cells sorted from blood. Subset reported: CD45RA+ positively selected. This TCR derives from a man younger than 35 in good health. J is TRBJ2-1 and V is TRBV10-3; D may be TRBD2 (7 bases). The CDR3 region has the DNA TGTGCCACCCGGGGGGCGAGGGACAATGAGCAGTTCTTC. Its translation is CATRGARDNEQFF.